What follows describes a single T cell receptor beta chain. Its recognized antigen is unknown. From each donor, an approximately 2.5 ml peripheral blood sample was collected into PAXgene tubes and kept at -80 degrees C. Total RNA was isolated from whole blood with the PAXgene blood miRNA kit on an automated QIAcube, without T cell sorting. Peripheral blood from monozygotic twin pairs, either concordant or discordant for inflammatory bowel disease, underwent deep TCRalpha and TCRbeta repertoire profiling that used unique molecular barcoding. For every twin pair, smoking habits were documented, and each individual was categorised as a current, former or never smoker. As encoded in the germline V gene, CDR1 is SGHTS while CDR2 is YDEGEE. The CDR3, cysteine through phenylalanine, is 13 amino acids long. The DNA sequence is not available. The data originate from a study of monozygotic twins with inflammatory bowel disease (dated by TCRdb to about 2019). Background for the entire study: The complete study included around 30 monozygotic twin pairs: 19 IBD-discordant Danish pairs and nine German pairs, of which four were IBD-concordant and five were IBD-discordant. Within discordant pairs, disease-associated traits were sought mainly by comparing IBD patients with their genetically identical healthy co-twins. Each individual had, on average, about 151 000 unique TCRalpha sequences and 181 000 unique TCRbeta sequences available for analysis. Overall results and qualifications from the work: Compared with healthy twins, IBD patients had fewer clonotypes in common with other individuals, a difference most pronounced in patients showing signs of disease activity. Background noise and inter-individual variability may have been introduced into the repertoires by the differing immunosuppressive treatments among patients. No single strong signal or clonotype linked to IBD turned up in the results, so the idea that one exists was not supported. No difference in repertoire similarity was observed between concordant and discordant twins, possibly owing to limited statistical power. The analysis was unable to tell different T cell subtypes apart. IBD patients had lower TCRbeta repertoire diversity, measured by the inverse Simpson index, than their healthy co-twins.

Receptor amplification or capture employed 5' RACE. Each TCR library was prepared from about 4,000 ng of total RNA. For each sample, cDNA synthesis with SMARTScribe reverse transcriptase was split into eight separate reactions. During cDNA synthesis, template switching was used to introduce unique molecular identifiers that contained a 6-nucleotide sample barcode. Two nested PCRs of around 15 and 10 cycles amplified the TCRalpha and TCRbeta cDNA, and bead purification followed each PCR. Before amplification, the cDNA was both treated with uracil DNA-glycosylase and purified with the QIAquick PCR purification kit. In the second PCR, Illumina TruSeq-compatible adapters and sample-specific barcodes were added. Library quality and concentration were checked on TapeStation and Qubit, and libraries were pooled at about 4.9 ng each. Sequencing of the pooled libraries was done on an Illumina HiSeq2500 single-index Rapid Run using custom sequencing primers and 2 x 100 bp reads. Turning to the authors' computational methods: MiGEC version 1.2.6 was used for UMI-based consensus assembly to correct PCR and sequencing errors. MiXCR version 2.1.1 was used to carry out V(D)J alignment, clonotype assembly and CDR3 extraction. Normalisation of gene usage, clonotype sharing and MAIT/NKT TCR abundance was achieved by analysing the top 1000, 10 000 and 20 000 clonotypes per sample. After downsampling to 27 000 UMIs, diversity was calculated as the inverse Simpson index using the vegan R package. Statistical testing used paired Mann-Whitney U tests on the discordant twin pairs and applied Benjamini-Hochberg correction for multiple testing. TCRdb reprocessed the raw reads; every CDR3 protein sequence is a single record, and DNA is not supplied. The authors' filters were not applied to this entry. The sample table holds fewer than 450,000 distinct CDR3 sequences. The ten largest clones take up around 2.6% of the sample.

This receptor was taken from a human donor with ulcerative colitis or Crohn's disease, or a healthy co-twin of an affected twin (not recorded which). The sample taken for sequencing was blood. Recombination linked TRBV5-8 to TRBJ1-1. The CDR3 protein is CASSLIWNTEAFF.